A selection of T cell receptor beta chains follows, all from one sample in a study of T cell repertoires in cytomegalovirus infection. TCRdb reanalysed the reads using MiXCR and keeps one entry per CDR3 protein. The repertoire holds roughly 720,000 distinct CDR3 sequences, with less than 40% as singletons. Material for sequencing was PBMCs. The receptors here all came from a human donor in good health (CMV status not recorded). Some clones in this sample may be carry-over from other donors' samples. The CDR3 runs from the conserved cysteine through the conserved F or W. The D gene is left open where the match is weak. Rows may omit the clone size; those that give it use once, few, many or a size class.

CDR3 protein	CDR3 DNA	clone size	J gene	V gene	D gene
CSARARGQPQHF	TGCAGTGCTAGGGCGAGGGGTCAGCCCCAGCATTTT	few	TRBJ1-5	TRBV20-1	NA
CASSYSRFYRGGTDTQYF	TGTGCCAGCAGTTACTCGAGATTTTACAGGGGTGGCACAGATACGCAGTATTTT	few	TRBJ2-3	TRBV6-5	TRBD1
CSALLGLAGVGEQFF	TGCAGTGCTTTGTTAGGACTAGCGGGAGTAGGCGAGCAGTTCTTC	few	TRBJ2-1	TRBV20-1	TRBD2
CASRTESSGNTIYF	TGTGCCAGCCGGACGGAGAGCTCTGGAAACACCATATATTTT	NA	TRBJ1-3	TRBV7-4	NA
CASRQGPKGYEQYF	TGCGCCAGCCGACAGGGGCCTAAAGGCTACGAGCAGTACTTC	few	TRBJ2-7	TRBV10-2	TRBD1
CSASPRAYNEQFF	TGCAGTGCTAGTCCCAGGGCCTACAATGAGCAGTTCTTC	once	TRBJ2-1	TRBV20-1	NA
CSVETGRGGTGELFF	TGCAGCGTTGAAACTGGCAGGGGAGGTACCGGGGAGCTGTTTTTT	NA	TRBJ2-2	TRBV29-1	NA
CASSLAWDTQYF	TGTGCCAGCAGTTTGGCGTGGGATACGCAGTATTTT	many	TRBJ2-3	TRBV7-8	NA
CASSTRDRNSPLHF	TGTGCCAGCAGTACCCGGGACCGAAATTCACCCCTCCACTTT	NA	TRBJ1-6	TRBV12-3/TRBV12-4	NA
CASSSLLRGSGANVLTF	TGTGCCAGCAGCTCTCTTCTCCGTGGGTCTGGGGCCAACGTCCTGACTTTC	many	TRBJ2-6	TRBV7-2	NA
CASSPPWGRDTDTQYF	TGTGCCAGCAGCCCACCATGGGGGAGAGACACAGATACGCAGTATTTT	NA	TRBJ2-3	TRBV7-6	NA
CSARDLTSGYNEQFF	TGCAGTGCTAGAGATCTGACTAGCGGTTACAATGAGCAGTTCTTC	few	TRBJ2-1	TRBV20-1	TRBD2
CASSFDVGIHGYTF	TGTGCCAGCAGCTTCGATGTGGGGATCCATGGCTACACCTTC	few	TRBJ1-2	TRBV7-9	NA
CASSPGGPRAGELFF	TGTGCCAGCAGCCCAGGAGGGCCCCGGGCCGGGGAGCTGTTTTTT	NA	TRBJ2-2	TRBV7-3	NA
CASILGLAYEQYF	TGTGCCAGCATCTTGGGTCTAGCTTACGAGCAGTACTTC	NA	TRBJ2-7	TRBV5-6	NA
CASSSSGWATDTQYF	TGTGCCAGCAGCTCTTCGGGCTGGGCGACAGATACGCAGTATTTT	once	TRBJ2-3	TRBV11-2	NA
CASSYSALMDEQFF	TGTGCCAGCAGTTACTCGGCCTTGATGGATGAGCAGTTCTTC	once	TRBJ2-1	TRBV6-6	NA
CASTPQGRGQPQHF	TGTGCCAGTACGCCACAGGGGCGTGGCCAGCCCCAGCATTTT	few	TRBJ1-5	TRBV19	TRBD1
CSVDFRAERGDTEAFF	TGCAGCGTTGACTTCAGGGCTGAAAGGGGGGACACTGAAGCTTTCTTT	NA	TRBJ1-1	TRBV29-1	NA
CASSPIAVDYGYTF	TGTGCCAGCAGTCCGATAGCAGTAGACTATGGCTACACCTTC	NA	TRBJ1-2	TRBV28	NA
CASSLEGVVGSLHF	TGTGCCAGCAGCCTGGAGGGCGTCGTGGGATCCCTCCACTTT	NA	TRBJ1-6	TRBV5-4	NA
CANSRTGGWQPQHF	TGTGCCAACAGCAGGACAGGGGGCTGGCAGCCCCAGCATTTT	NA	TRBJ1-5	TRBV27	TRBD1
CASSSTGARKTQYF	TGTGCCAGCAGTTCTACGGGAGCCCGGAAGACCCAGTACTTC	NA	TRBJ2-5	TRBV28	NA
CSEARGAFDEQYF	TGCAGCGAGGCCAGGGGCGCCTTCGACGAGCAGTACTTC	NA	TRBJ2-7	TRBV20-1	NA
CASSLVGAYNSPLHF	TGTGCCAGCAGCTTAGTCGGGGCCTATAATTCACCCCTCCACTTT	many	TRBJ1-6	TRBV7-8	NA
CASSPVGGFQPQHF	TGTGCCAGCTCACCTGTTGGGGGTTTTCAGCCCCAGCATTTT	few	TRBJ1-5	TRBV18	NA
CASSRQFYSTNEKLFF	TGCGCCAGCAGCCGCCAGTTTTACTCAACTAATGAAAAACTGTTTTTT	few	TRBJ1-4	TRBV4-1	NA
CASSLDWLVSYEKYF	TGTGCCAGCAGCTTGGATTGGTTAGTATCCTACGAGAAGTATTTC	NA	TRBJ2-7	TRBV5-8	NA
CASSAQIGVNEKLFF	TGTGCCAGCAGCGCTCAGATCGGGGTAAATGAAAAACTGTTTTTT	few	TRBJ1-4	TRBV4-2	NA
CASSLRQGMRNTEAFF	TGTGCCAGCAGCTTAAGGCAGGGAATGAGGAACACTGAAGCTTTCTTT	few	TRBJ1-1	TRBV7-2	NA
CSARYGGAGAYEQYF	TGCAGTGCTAGATATGGGGGGGCGGGAGCCTACGAGCAGTACTTC	NA	TRBJ2-7	TRBV20-1	NA
CASSSRTAGDSPLHF	TGTGCCAGCAGCTCCCGGACAGCTGGGGATTCACCCCTCCACTTT	NA	TRBJ1-6	TRBV11-2	NA
CASSLSPVPRELFF	TGTGCCAGCAGCTTGAGTCCCGTGCCCCGGGAGCTGTTTTTT	NA	TRBJ2-2	TRBV28	NA
CASNPVRDINEKLFF	TGTGCCAGCAACCCGGTCCGGGACATTAATGAAAAACTGTTTTTT	NA	TRBJ1-4	TRBV28	NA
CASSLGDLGTEAFF	TGTGCCAGCAGTTTGGGGGATCTCGGGACTGAAGCTTTCTTT	NA	TRBJ1-1	TRBV12-3/TRBV12-4	NA
CAISVLDRSSAQYF	TGTGCCATCAGTGTCCTCGACCGATCCTCGGCGCAGTACTTC	NA	TRBJ2-7	TRBV10-3	NA
CATSRDVTSSDEQFF	TGTGCCACCAGCAGAGATGTGACTAGCTCTGATGAGCAGTTCTTC	NA	TRBJ2-1	TRBV15	TRBD2
CASSFSGETDTQYF	TGTGCCAGCAGCTTTTCGGGAGAGACAGATACGCAGTATTTT	NA	TRBJ2-3	TRBV11-2	NA
CASSLDGHGTDTQYF	TGTGCCAGCAGCTTAGATGGACACGGCACAGATACGCAGTATTTT	NA	TRBJ2-3	TRBV7-2	NA
CATSSGHGNQPQHF	TGTGCCACCAGCTCGGGGCACGGCAATCAGCCCCAGCATTTT	few	TRBJ1-5	TRBV15	NA
CASSSTDGHTDTQYF	TGTGCCAGCAGCTCTACGGACGGCCACACAGATACGCAGTATTTT	few	TRBJ2-3	TRBV5-6	NA
CASSFREGGGGLNTEAFF	TGTGCCAGCAGTTTCAGGGAAGGTGGGGGTGGGCTGAACACTGAAGCTTTCTTT	few	TRBJ1-1	TRBV6-6	NA
CASSDLAGQFF	TGTGCCAGCAGCGATCTAGCGGGACAGTTCTTC	NA	TRBJ2-1	TRBV5-4	TRBD2
CASRSPGQVHEPYF	TGTGCCAGCAGGTCCCCGGGACAGGTCCACGAGCCGTACTTC	once	TRBJ2-7	TRBV6-5	TRBD1
CASSLELGADTQYF	TGTGCCAGCAGCTTAGAGTTGGGTGCAGATACGCAGTATTTT	few	TRBJ2-3	TRBV11-2	NA
CASTSDSLNTEAFF	TGTGCCAGCACTTCGGACAGCTTGAACACTGAAGCTTTCTTT	NA	TRBJ1-1	TRBV6-1	NA
CTMDIGGFGYTF	TGTACCATGGATATTGGTGGGTTTGGCTACACCTTC	few	TRBJ1-2	TRBV30	NA
CASSLRLEDHTGELFF	TGTGCCAGCAGCCTCCGACTAGAGGATCACACCGGGGAGCTGTTTTTT	NA	TRBJ2-2	TRBV7-6	NA
CSARGRTGSADTQYF	TGCAGTGCTAGAGGCAGGACAGGGTCCGCAGATACGCAGTATTTT	few	TRBJ2-3	TRBV20-1	TRBD1
CASSLKEGGAVKPPLHF	TGTGCCAGCAGCTTAAAGGAGGGGGGCGCGGTGAAGCCACCCCTCCACTTT	NA	TRBJ1-6	TRBV7-9	NA
CSVEPRASSGELFF	TGCAGCGTTGAACCCCGTGCCTCGTCCGGGGAGCTGTTTTTT	NA	TRBJ2-2	TRBV29-1	NA
CASSPRLAGYNEEFF	TGTGCCAGCAGTCCCCGGCTTGCGGGCTACAATGAGGAGTTCTTC	once	TRBJ2-1	TRBV6-2/TRBV6-3	NA
CASSSAGSGRASAKNIQYF	TGTGCCAGCAGCTCCGCAGGTAGCGGGAGGGCCTCGGCCAAAAACATTCAGTACTTC	NA	TRBJ2-4	TRBV7-8	TRBD2